These 21 T cell receptor beta chains originate from one sample sequenced in a study of blood T cell repertoires in COVID-19. The table came from immunoSEQ multiplex PCR; TCRdb's copy has only in-frame clones and leaves some out. The table lists about 74,000 clones, almost 85% of them singletons. Sequencing input: peripheral blood. These receptors were collected from a man aged 65-85 years with acute or convalescent COVID-19.

CDR3 in DNA: TGTGCCAGCAGCTCCTCTCTAGCGGGAGGGCCGCGGACCGGGGAGCTGTTTTTT. Its protein is CASSSSLAGGPRTGELFF. The V and J genes are TRBV6-4 and TRBJ2-2; 12 nucleotides align to TRBD2. The CDR3 length is 18 residues. J lost 5 bases, V lost 6 bases, and 13 bases had no gene match. CDR1 is MRHNA and CDR2 is SNTAGT in the germline V gene.

This chain uses TRBV19 with TRBJ2-5, with D perhaps matching TRBD1 (6 bases). Looked up from germline, CDR1 is LNHDA and CDR2 is SQIVND (reference sequence). CDR3 length: 11 residues. The V end lost 5 bases, the J end lost 5 bases, and 6 bases lay between the germline ends. DNA of the CDR3: TGTGCCAGTAGTGGGGGCGAGACCCAGTACTTC. It encodes CASSGGETQYF.

The chain employs TRBV6-5 and TRBJ2-7; TRBD1 agrees at 7 bases. The CDR3 consists of 15 residues. The V segment lost 5 bases and the J segment 2 bases; nucleotides outside the gene matches: 9. The germline V gene has CDR1 MNHEY and CDR2 SVGAGI. The CDR3 DNA reads as TGTGCCAGCAGTCCGACAGGGCCCCCCCCCTACGAGCAGTACTTC. Its protein product is CASSPTGPPPYEQYF.

CDR3 region: CASSYSRGRNNYGYTF. The DNA for the CDR3 is TGTGCCAGCAGTTACTCGAGAGGGAGGAATAACTATGGCTACACCTTC. This chain links TRBV6-2 or TRBV6-3 with TRBJ1-2; no definite D call. From germline, CDR1 is MNHEY and CDR2 SVGEGT. V lost 0 bases, J lost 1 base, and 12 bases lay in between. The CDR3 loop spans 16 amino acids.

The chain joins TRBV3-1 (or the pseudogene TRBV3-2) to TRBJ2-1; D ambiguous. This CDR3 contains 11 residues. With 0 bases removed from V and 13 bases from J, the gap between germline ends came to 7 bases. The V gene's germline CDR1 is LGHDT and CDR2 YNNKEL (reference sequence). Here the CDR3 DNA reads TGTGCCAGCAGCCAAGAGGCCGTTCAGTTCTTC. As protein: CASSQEAVQFF.

In this sample, this clone turned up once. The chain couples TRBV2 to TRBJ2-4; a possible D gene is TRBD2 (5 bases). Between the trimmed V and J ends, which lost 6 bases and 9 bases, there was a span of 21 bases. The CDR3 has 15 residues. CDR1 and CDR2 from the germline V gene are SNHLY and FYNNEI. This CDR3 reads CASSETDRGSGIQYF. CDR3 bases: TGTGCCAGCAGCGAAACGGACCGGGGTAGTGGCATTCAGTACTTC.

This chain joins TRBV2 and TRBJ2-7; maybe TRBD1 (5 bases). CDR1 is SNHLY, CDR2 FYNNEI, per germline. CDR3 size: 13 residues. Trimming left V 3 bases short and J 2 bases short, with 8 bases between. The CDR3 protein is CASSDTGAYEQYF. The CDR3 bases are TGTGCCAGCAGTGACACAGGCGCCTACGAGCAGTACTTC.

J is TRBJ1-1 and V is TRBV9; D might be TRBD1 (5 bases). This CDR3 has 14 residues. Germline CDR1 is SGDLS and CDR2 is YYNGEE. V lost 0 bases and J 2 bases, leaving 8 bases between the germline ends. The CDR3 coding sequence is TGTGCCAGCAGCGTAGGAACAGGCAACACTGAAGCTTTCTTT. This codes for CASSVGTGNTEAFF.

Of note for this clone: One end of the junction is discordant with germline, which a read error may explain. The chain has TRBV7-7 and TRBJ2-5; 10 bases line up with TRBD2. This CDR3 spans 17 amino acids. CDR1 and CDR2 (germline): SSHAT, FNYEAQ (reference sequence). The CDR3 DNA reads TGTGCTAGCAGCTTAGGGCCAGCGGGGGGGCCCGAGGAGACCCAGTACTTC. It encodes CASSLGPAGGPEETQYF.

This clone came up a few times. The V and J genes are TRBV7-8 and TRBJ2-1; D call uncertain. The ends were cut back, 1 base at V and 10 bases at J, with 8 bases in the middle. This CDR3 contains 12 residues. Germline CDR1 and CDR2: SGHVS and FQNEAQ. This CDR3 reads CASSLVGREQFF. CDR3 in DNA: TGTGCCAGCAGCTTAGTTGGCAGGGAGCAGTTCTTC.

The genes are TRBV3-1 (or the pseudogene TRBV3-2) and TRBJ2-7, with D unresolved. Trimming removed 3 bases from V and 5 bases from J, with 11 bases in between. The CDR3 totals 13 residues. Germline V gene sequence: CDR1 LGHDT, CDR2 YNNKEL (reference sequence). The CDR3 loop is CASSHLGRDEQYF. CDR3 bases: TGTGCCAGCAGCCATTTGGGCAGAGACGAGCAGTACTTC.

This rearrangement joins TRBV5-1 to TRBJ2-1, with 8 bases identical to TRBD1. Germline assignment: CDR1 SGHRS and CDR2 YFSETQ. This CDR3 has 18 amino acids. Trimming cost V 1 base and J 5 bases; bases outside gene matches: 14. In nucleotides, the CDR3 is TGCGCCAGCAGCTTGTGGGGGACTGGGGACAGGTTCAACAATGAGCAGTTCTTC. Its translation is CASSLWGTGDRFNNEQFF.

The chain uses TRBV28 and TRBJ2-7; tentative D call: TRBD2 (7 bases). V was shortened by 8 bases and J by 0 bases, with 14 bases between the two germline ends. CDR3 length: 14 residues. The germline V gene encodes CDR1 MDHEN and CDR2 SYDVKM. CDR3 sequence: CASGWGGSSYEQYF. The CDR3 region has the DNA TGTGCCAGCGGATGGGGGGGCAGCTCCTACGAGCAGTACTTC.

The genes are TRBV18 and TRBJ1-4; 7 positions match TRBD1. V was clipped by 5 bases and J by 3 bases; unmatched bases: 6. CDR3 size: 15 residues. Per germline, CDR1 KGHSH and CDR2 LQKENI. CDR3 amino acids: CASSLAGTANEKLFF. The CDR3 region has the DNA TGTGCCAGCTCATTGGCCGGGACAGCTAATGAAAAACTGTTTTTT.

The chain links TRBV7-8 to TRBJ1-5; possibly TRBD1 for D (5 bases). Trimming left V 5 bases short and J 0 bases short, with 17 bases between. CDR1 SGHVS and CDR2 FQNEAQ come from the germline V gene. This CDR3 has 17 residues. The CDR3 protein is CASSLRSRQGSNQPQHF. CDR3 coding DNA: TGTGCCAGCAGCCTCCGGTCGCGGCAGGGTAGCAATCAGCCCCAGCATTTT.

Details on this clone: One end of the junction does not line up with germline, which may come from a read error. The chain combines TRBV10-1 with TRBJ1-5; D may be TRBD1 (6 bases). The CDR3 is made up of 14 amino acids. CDR1 and CDR2 from the germline V gene are WNHNN and SYGVQD (reference sequence). Here the CDR3 DNA reads TGCGCCAGTAGTGATGCAGGGGACAATCAGCCCCAGCATTTT. Translation gives CASSDAGDNQPQHF.

The chain is built from TRBV6-1 and TRBJ2-1; D is possibly TRBD2 (6 bases). Germline CDR1 reads MNHNS; CDR2 reads SASEGT. The CDR3 consists of 15 residues. V dropped 0 bases and J dropped 1 base, with 7 bases sitting between them. CDR3: CASSEAGGSYNEQFF. The CDR3 bases are TGTGCCAGCAGTGAAGCGGGAGGTTCCTACAATGAGCAGTTCTTC.

This chain uses TRBV10-1 with TRBJ2-3; D is possibly TRBD2 (6 bases). CDR1 is WNHNN, CDR2 SYGVQD, per germline (reference sequence). Trimming removed 6 bases at V and 0 bases at J, with 13 bases between. The CDR3 sequence is 15 residues long. CDR3 nucleotides: TGCGCCAGCAGACCGGGGGTGGGAAGCACAGATACGCAGTATTTT. It translates to CASRPGVGSTDTQYF.

In this sample, this clone turned up a few times. V usage is TRBV15 and J usage is TRBJ2-1; D not certain. This CDR3 is built from 13 residues. Per germline, CDR1 LNHNV and CDR2 YYDKDF (reference sequence). The V end was cut by 0 bases, the J end by 10 bases, with 10 bases between. CDR3 bases: TGTGCCACCAGCAGAGATAGTTTCGGGGAGCAGTTCTTC. Protein sequence: CATSRDSFGEQFF.

J is TRBJ1-2 and V is TRBV5-5; D gene unclear. CDR3 length: 16 residues. Germline CDR1 reads SGHKS; CDR2 reads YYEKEE (reference sequence). V was clipped by 0 bases and J by 5 bases, with 17 bases between them. CDR3 amino acids: CASSLVVGRSAYGYTF. In nucleotides, the CDR3 is TGTGCCAGCAGCTTGGTAGTGGGGAGGTCAGCGTATGGCTACACCTTC.

The chain carries TRBV5-1 and TRBJ2-7; 7 bases match TRBD1. After removal of 4 bases from V and 0 bases from J, the junction contained 7 bases not matched to a gene. This CDR3 contains 15 residues. Germline V gives CDR1 SGHRS, CDR2 YFSETQ. Here the CDR3 DNA reads TGCGCCAGCAGCCCGGGACAGAGGAGCTCCTACGAGCAGTACTTC. Encoded protein: CASSPGQRSSYEQYF.